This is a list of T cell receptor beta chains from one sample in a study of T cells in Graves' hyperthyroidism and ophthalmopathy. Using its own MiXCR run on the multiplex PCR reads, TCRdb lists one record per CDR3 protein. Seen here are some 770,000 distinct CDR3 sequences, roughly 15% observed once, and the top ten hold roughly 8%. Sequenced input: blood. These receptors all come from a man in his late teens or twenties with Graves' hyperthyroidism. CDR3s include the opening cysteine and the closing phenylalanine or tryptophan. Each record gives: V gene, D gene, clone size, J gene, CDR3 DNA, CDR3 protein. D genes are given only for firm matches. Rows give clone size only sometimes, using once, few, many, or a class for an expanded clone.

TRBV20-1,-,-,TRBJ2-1,TGCAGTGCTAGAAGGGGCGGCTCGAGCTCCTACAATGAGCAGTTCTTC,CSARRGGSSSYNEQFF
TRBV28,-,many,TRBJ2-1,TGTGCCAGCAGTTTAGGCCAGCGGGTACACAATGAGCAGTTCTTC,CASSLGQRVHNEQFF
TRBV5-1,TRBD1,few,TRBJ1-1,TGCGCCAGCAGCTGGGACAGCCCCAACACTGAAGCTTTCTTT,CASSWDSPNTEAFF
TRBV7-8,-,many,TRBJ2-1,TGTGCCAGCAGCTTGACAGAGCCGGCTTACACTGAGCAGTTCTTC,CASSLTEPAYTEQFF
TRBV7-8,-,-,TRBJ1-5,TGTGCCAGCAGCTTATACGAGGGGATGAGCAATCAGCCCCAGCATTTT,CASSLYEGMSNQPQHF
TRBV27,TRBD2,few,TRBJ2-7,TGTGCCAGCAGTTTGAAGCTAGCGGGAGCCTACGAGCAGTACTTC,CASSLKLAGAYEQYF
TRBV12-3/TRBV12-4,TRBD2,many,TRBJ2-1,TGTGCCAGCAGTTCTTGGACTAGCGGGAGGCGGGGCAATGAGCAGTTCTTC,CASSSWTSGRRGNEQFF
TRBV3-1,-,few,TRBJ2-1,TGTGCCAGCAGCCAAAGGGAGGTCCTTTACAATGAGCAGTTCTTC,CASSQREVLYNEQFF
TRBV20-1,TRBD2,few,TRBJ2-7,TGCAGTGCTGCGGGGGGGGGGGGTAAGCAATACGAGCAGTACTTC,CSAAGGGGKQYEQYF
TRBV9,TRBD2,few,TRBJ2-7,TGTGCCAGCAGCGCGGGGGGGCTAGCGGGAGGCTACGAGCAGTACTTC,CASSAGGLAGGYEQYF
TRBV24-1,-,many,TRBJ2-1,TGTGCCACCAGTGATCCGCCTACGGGCAATGAGCAGTTCTTC,CATSDPPTGNEQFF
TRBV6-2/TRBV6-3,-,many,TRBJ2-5,TGTGCCAGCAGTCCCCCGGACTCGCGAGAGACCCAGTACTTC,CASSPPDSRETQYF
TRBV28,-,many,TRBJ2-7,TGTGCCAGCAGTTTTCTGGGGCTGGTTAGCTCCTACGAGCAGTACTTC,CASSFLGLVSSYEQYF
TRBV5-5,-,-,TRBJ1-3,TGTGCCAGCAGCCTGGGACCTTCAGCCCTTGGAAACACCATATATTTT,CASSLGPSALGNTIYF
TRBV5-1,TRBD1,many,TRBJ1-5,TGCGCCAGCAGCCCCGAACCTGGGGGGACAGGGAAAAATCAGCCCCAGCATTTT,CASSPEPGGTGKNQPQHF
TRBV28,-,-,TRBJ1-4,TGTGCCAGCAGTTTCGGGGGGGGGGATGAAAAACTGTTTTTT,CASSFGGGDEKLFF
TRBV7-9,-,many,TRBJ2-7,TGTGCCAGCAGCGGTCGGACCTATGGAGAGGACGAGCAGTACTTC,CASSGRTYGEDEQYF
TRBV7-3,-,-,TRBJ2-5,TGTGCCAGCAGCTTCGGGCGAGAAGGGACCCAGTACTTC,CASSFGREGTQYF
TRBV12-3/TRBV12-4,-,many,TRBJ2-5,TGTGCCAGCAGCCAAGGGTCCGCCGCGACGACCCAGTACTTC,CASSQGSAATTQYF
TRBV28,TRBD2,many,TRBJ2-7,TGTGCCAGCAGCTCGGGACTAGGGGGATCCTACGAGCAGTACTTC,CASSSGLGGSYEQYF
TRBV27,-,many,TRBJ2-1,TGTGCCAGCAGTTTATCGACCACGAATGAGCAGTTCTTC,CASSLSTTNEQFF
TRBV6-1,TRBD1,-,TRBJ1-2,TGTGCCAGCAGTGAAGAAGGGGGGAGACAGGGGCGCTATGGCTACACCTTC,CASSEEGGRQGRYGYTF
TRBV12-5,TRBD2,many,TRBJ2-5,TGTGCTAGTGGCCTTAGCGGGAGCCTGGAAGAGACCCAGTACTTC,CASGLSGSLEETQYF
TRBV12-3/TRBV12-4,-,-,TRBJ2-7,TGTGCGTCTCGGGATGTAACGGGGGCCTACGAGCAGTACTTC,CASRDVTGAYEQYF
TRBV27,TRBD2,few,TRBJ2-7,TGTGCCAGCAGTTTATCCCCTTTCGAGCGGGGCACCTACGAGCAGTACTTC,CASSLSPFERGTYEQYF
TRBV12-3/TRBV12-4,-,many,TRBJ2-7,TGTGCCAGCAGTTTCGGGTCGGGAGTTAATCGGCAGTACTTC,CASSFGSGVNRQYF
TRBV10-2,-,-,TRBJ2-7,TGCGCCAGCAGTGATGAACTGGGCCCCTACGAGCAGTACTTC,CASSDELGPYEQYF
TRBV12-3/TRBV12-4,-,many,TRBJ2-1,TGTGCCAGCAGTCCCTGGAGGGGTGAGCAGTTCTTC,CASSPWRGEQFF
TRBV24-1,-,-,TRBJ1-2,TGTGCCACCAGTGAAGGACAGCCCGACTATGGCTACACCTTC,CATSEGQPDYGYTF
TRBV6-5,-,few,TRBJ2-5,TGTGCCAGCAGTTACGGGGACATCCAAGAGACCCAGTACTTC,CASSYGDIQETQYF
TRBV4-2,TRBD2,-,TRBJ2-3,TGTGCCAGCAGCCAAGGTTCAGCTAGCGGAAGCACAGATACGCAGTATTTT,CASSQGSASGSTDTQYF
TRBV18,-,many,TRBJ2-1,TGTGCCACTATGGACGGGCCCTCCTACAATGAGCAGTTCTTC,CATMDGPSYNEQFF
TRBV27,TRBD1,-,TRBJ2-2,TGTGCCAGCACCCTCGGGACAGGGGCGTTGGGCGGGGAGCTGTTTTTT,CASTLGTGALGGELFF
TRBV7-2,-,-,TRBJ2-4,TGTGCCAGCAGATCAGGGTCTGGCAAAAACATTCAGTACTTC,CASRSGSGKNIQYF
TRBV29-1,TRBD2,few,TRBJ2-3,TGCAGCGTTGAATTAGCCCTAGCGGGAGTCGCAGATACGCAGTATTTT,CSVELALAGVADTQYF
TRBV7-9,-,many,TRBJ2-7,TGTGCCAGCAGCTCGAATGATGGGGGACGGAGCTACGAGCAGTACTTC,CASSSNDGGRSYEQYF
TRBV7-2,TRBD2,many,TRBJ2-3,TGTGCCAGCAGCTTAAAAGCGGGATCCACAGATACGCAGTATTTT,CASSLKAGSTDTQYF
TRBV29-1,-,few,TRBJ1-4,TGCAGCGTTATGTGGGTCTTAAATGAAAAACTGTTTTTT,CSVMWVLNEKLFF
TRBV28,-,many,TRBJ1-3,TGTGCCAGCAGCCAAACCCAGGTGGCATCCAGTGACACCATATATTTT,CASSQTQVASSDTIYF
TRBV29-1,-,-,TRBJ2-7,TGCAGCGTTAGTTGGGGGGACAGTAGCTCCTACGAGCAGTACTTC,CSVSWGDSSSYEQYF
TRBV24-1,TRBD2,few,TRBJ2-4,TGTGCCACCCCTGGAGGGACTAGCGGACCTTTTAAGAGCGCCAAAAACATTCAGTACTTC,CATPGGTSGPFKSAKNIQYF
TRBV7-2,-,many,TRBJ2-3,TGTGCCAGCAGCTTAGCCCGTTGGAGCACAGATACGCAGTATTTT,CASSLARWSTDTQYF
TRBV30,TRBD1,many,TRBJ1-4,TGTGCCTGGAGACCCTGGGACAGGGGAGAGGGAAAACTGTTTTTT,CAWRPWDRGEGKLFF
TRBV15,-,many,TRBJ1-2,TGTGCCACCAGCTCCCAGGATGGCTATGGCTACACCTTC,CATSSQDGYGYTF
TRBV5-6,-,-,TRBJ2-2,TGTGCCAGCAGCGCCACTCTTGCCGGGGAGCTGTTTTTT,CASSATLAGELFF
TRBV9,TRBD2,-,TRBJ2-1,TGTGCCAGCCGAGCGGGAGATAGTGAGCAGTTCTTC,CASRAGDSEQFF
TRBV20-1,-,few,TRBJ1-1,TGCAGTGCTAGAGCCAGAAGGGGTAACACTGAAGCTTTCTTT,CSARARRGNTEAFF
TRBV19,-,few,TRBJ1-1,TGTGCCAGCACTGATCCTCCTCTTAGTCCTGAAGCTTTCTTT,CASTDPPLSPEAFF
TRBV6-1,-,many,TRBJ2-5,TGTGCCAGCAGTGAATTGGGGACCGAAGAGACCCAGTACTTC,CASSELGTEETQYF
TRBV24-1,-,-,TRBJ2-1,TGTGCCACCAGTGATTCTGGAGTGAGCTCCTACAATGAGCAGTTCTTC,CATSDSGVSSYNEQFF
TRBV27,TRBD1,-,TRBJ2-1,TGTGCCAGCAGTTTCGGGACAGGGGACAATGAGCAGTTCTTC,CASSFGTGDNEQFF
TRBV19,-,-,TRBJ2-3,TGTGCCAGTAGTATGAGAAGGGAGGCAGATACGCAGTATTTT,CASSMRREADTQYF
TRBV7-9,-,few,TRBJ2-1,TGTGCCAGCAGCTTTCCGGGACATGAGCAGTTCTTC,CASSFPGHEQFF
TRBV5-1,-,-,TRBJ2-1,TGCGCCAGCAGCTTTTCGGGACCATTATACAATGAGCAGTTCTTC,CASSFSGPLYNEQFF
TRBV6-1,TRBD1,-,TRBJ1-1,TGTGCCAGCAAGGGACAGGGGTTCACTGAAGCTTTCTTT,CASKGQGFTEAFF
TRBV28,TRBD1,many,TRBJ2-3,TGTGCCAGCAGTTTGACAGGGATGACAGATACGCAGTATTTT,CASSLTGMTDTQYF
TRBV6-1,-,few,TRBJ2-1,TGTGCCAGCAGTGCCCTGGTCGACAATGAGCAGTTCTTC,CASSALVDNEQFF